A single sample gave rise to the 24 T cell receptor beta chains below, sequenced in a study of T-cell reconstitution after alpha-beta-depleted transplantation in children. Molecular barcoding with unique molecular identifiers was used for the TCRbeta library. One entry per CDR3 protein, called by TCRdb with MiXCR from the PCR reads. This sample has 550,000 to 800,000 distinct CDR3 sequences; around 13% occur once, and the top ten carry 0.75% to 0.85%. The sequencing used PBMCs, collected before TCRalphabeta/CD19-depleted stem cell transplant. The origin of the receptors is a girl aged 2-10 years with congenital amegakaryocytic thrombocytopenia, due to receive a stem cell transplant.

This clonotype has a handful of counts. This chain connects TRBV5-6 to TRBJ1-3, with D hard to call. Trimming cost V 1 base and J 0 bases, with 11 bases left between them. The CDR3 extends over 16 amino acids. Germline values: CDR1 SGHDT, CDR2 YYEEEE. The CDR3 loop reads CASSLYGVLSGNTIYF. The CDR3 DNA reads as TGTGCCAGCAGCTTGTATGGGGTACTCTCTGGAAACACCATATATTTT.

At least ten counts were recorded for this clonotype. The J gene is TRBJ1-2, the V gene TRBV7-9; D call uncertain. The CDR3 has 12 residues. Trimming removed 6 bases at V and 8 bases at J, with 13 bases between. Per germline, CDR1 SEHNR and CDR2 FQNEAQ (reference sequence). As DNA, the CDR3 is TGTGCCAGCAGTTCAGAACCGGGAGGCTACACCTTC. As protein: CASSSEPGGYTF.

The chain employs TRBV5-1 and TRBJ2-2, with D perhaps given as TRBD1 or TRBD2 (5 bases each). The V and J ends lost 4 bases and 6 bases respectively, with 16 bases between them. This CDR3 region has 15 residues. Looked up from germline, CDR1 is SGHRS and CDR2 is YFSETQ. In DNA, the CDR3 is TGCGCCAGCAGCCTGAGGATCGGGGCCTCCGGGGAGCTGTTTTTT. Translation: CASSLRIGASGELFF.

The chain uses TRBV20-1 and TRBJ2-1; perhaps D is TRBD1 or TRBD2 (6 bases each). Germline V gene data show CDR1 as DFQATT and CDR2 as SNEGSKA (reference sequence). The CDR3 is 14 residues long. Deletions cut 6 bases from V and 7 bases from J, with 19 bases between. The DNA for the CDR3 is TGCAGTGCCCGAGGACCCGGGGGCTGGAATGAGCAGTTCTTC. Residues: CSARGPGGWNEQFF.

On this clonotype itself: A much larger clone lies one base from this, so it may be a read error. The chain employs TRBV29-1 and TRBJ2-5; D possibly corresponds to TRBD1 (5 bases). Looked up from germline, CDR1 is SQVTM and CDR2 is ANQGSEA. CDR3 length: 14 amino acids. CDR3: CTVAWGQTRETQYF. CDR3 DNA sequence: TGCACCGTTGCCTGGGGCCAAACGAGAGAGACCCAGTACTTC.

This clonotype was detected ten times or more. V gene TRBV7-2 combines with J gene TRBJ2-7; tentatively, D is TRBD1 (5 bases). With 4 bases removed from V and 0 bases from J, the gap between germline ends came to 10 bases. Germline assignment: CDR1 SGHTA and CDR2 FQGNSA. The CDR3 runs to 14 residues. Here the CDR3 DNA reads TGTGCCAGCAGCTCAGGGTTAAACTCCTACGAGCAGTACTTC. Amino acid sequence: CASSSGLNSYEQYF.

The chain links TRBV5-1 to TRBJ1-2; D remains unclear. The CDR3 contains 15 residues. V lost 0 bases, J lost 5 bases, and 14 bases lay in between. The germline CDR1 and CDR2 sequences are SGHRS and YFSETQ. CDR3 nucleotide sequence: TGCGCCAGCAGCTTGGGATGGACGAGCCTTTATGGCTACACCTTC. Amino acid sequence: CASSLGWTSLYGYTF. The full variable domain, in which reference TRBV5-1 and TRBJ1-2 provide the parts outside the CDR3, is KAGVTQTPRYLIKTRGQQVTLSCSPISGHRSVSWYQQTPGQGLQFLFEYFSETQRNKGNFPGRFSGRQFSNSRSEMNVSTLELGDSALYLCASSLGWTSLYGYTFGSGTRLTVV.

This clonotype was recorded many times. The rearrangement uses TRBV29-1 and TRBJ2-3, with 9 nucleotides matching TRBD2. Germline CDR1 reads SQVTM; CDR2 reads ANQGSEA. J lost 6 bases, V lost 8 bases, and 15 bases had no gene match. The CDR3 covers 15 residues. CDR3 in amino acids: CSRRGGGAGFDTQYF. The CDR3, as DNA: TGCAGCCGTCGCGGGGGGGGCGCGGGTTTCGATACGCAGTATTTT.

This clonotype was detected many times. V usage is TRBV10-3 and J usage is TRBJ2-3, with no clear D. CDR1 and CDR2 from the germline V gene are ENHRY and SYGVKD. The CDR3 totals 14 residues. The V gene lost 6 bases and the J gene lost 1 base, with 11 bases spanning the gap. This chain's CDR3 is CAIRPALGTDTQYF. CDR3 nucleotides: TGTGCCATCAGACCCGCACTCGGCACAGATACGCAGTATTTT.

The V and J genes are TRBV7-9 and TRBJ1-1; D not certain. The CDR3 totals 14 residues. Germline loops: CDR1 SEHNR, CDR2 FQNEAQ (reference sequence). The V end was cut by 5 bases, the J end by 1 base, with 11 bases between. DNA of the CDR3: TGTGCCAGCAGCCCATGGTCAGCGAACACTGAAGCTTTCTTT. Translating gives CASSPWSANTEAFF. The full variable domain, its missing parts supplied by reference TRBV7-9 and TRBJ1-1, is DTGVSQNPRHKITKRGQNVTFRCDPISEHNRLYWYRQTLGQGPEFLTYFQNEAQLEKSRLLSDRFSAERPKGSFSTLEIQRTEQGDSAMYLCASSPWSANTEAFFGQGTRLTVV.

The chain links TRBV4-2 to TRBJ2-7; no clear D gene. The CDR3 loop spans 13 amino acids. Germline values: CDR1 LGHNA, CDR2 YNFKEQ. With 4 bases removed from V and 6 bases from J, the gap between germline ends came to 13 bases. DNA for the CDR3: TGTGCCAGCAGCCGTGGGCCCCCCTGCGAGCAGTACTTC. It codes for CASSRGPPCEQYF.

The V call is TRBV10-3, the J call TRBJ1-1; 7 bases are a match to TRBD1. J gave up 9 bases and V 10 bases, and 17 bases lay outside the gene matches. Looked up from germline, CDR1 is ENHRY and CDR2 is SYGVKD. The CDR3 spans 14 residues. In nucleotides, the CDR3 is TGTGCCACACTTCCCGCCGGGACAGAGGGTCAAGCTTTCTTT. It yields the protein CATLPAGTEGQAFF.

This chain links TRBV5-1 with TRBJ2-2; TRBD2 aligns across 9 bases. Germline V CDR1 and CDR2: SGHRS, YFSETQ. J gave up 5 bases and V 0 bases, and 5 bases lay outside the gene matches. This CDR3 has 16 amino acids. The CDR3 DNA reads as TGCGCCAGCAGCTTGGTTGCGGGAGGGCGAACCGGGGAGCTGTTTTTT. As protein: CASSLVAGGRTGELFF.

This clonotype was counted at least ten times. This rearrangement joins TRBV27 to TRBJ2-7, with 9 positions matching TRBD1. This CDR3 comprises 13 residues. The ends lost 8 bases at V and 3 bases at J; junction bases unmatched: 5. In germline, CDR1 is MNHEY, CDR2 SMNVEV (reference sequence). CDR3 DNA: TGTGCCAGCGGGGACAGGGTGATCTACGAGCAGTACTTC. Residues: CASGDRVIYEQYF.

V is TRBV30 and J is TRBJ1-2; no clear D gene. Germline loops: CDR1 GTSNPN, CDR2 SVGIG (reference sequence). This CDR3 is built from 11 residues. V gave up 0 bases and J gave up 9 bases, with 8 bases separating them. CDR3 protein: CAWSVTRSYTF. Here the CDR3 DNA reads TGTGCCTGGAGTGTAACCAGAAGCTACACCTTC.

The chain employs TRBV15 and TRBJ2-1, with 8 bases aligning to TRBD2. J gave up 7 bases and V 6 bases, and 11 bases lay outside the gene matches. This CDR3 has 15 residues. Germline V gene data show CDR1 as LNHNV and CDR2 as YYDKDF (reference sequence). The CDR3 here is CATSDHSREVNEQFF. CDR3 DNA: TGTGCCACCAGTGACCACTCGCGGGAGGTAAATGAGCAGTTCTTC. The full variable domain, with the rest looked up from reference TRBV15 and TRBJ2-1, is DAMVIQNPRYQVTQFGKPVTLSCSQTLNHNVMYWYQQKSSQAPKLLFHYYDKDFNNEADTPDNFQSRRPNTSFCFLDIRSPGLGDTAMYLCATSDHSREVNEQFFGPGTRLTVL.

Ten or more counts support this clonotype. The rearrangement links TRBV20-1 to TRBJ2-4, with D perhaps TRBD2 (5 bases). Per germline, CDR1 DFQATT and CDR2 SNEGSKA (reference sequence). The CDR3 has 17 amino acids. The ends were cut back, 0 bases at V and 0 bases at J, with 15 bases in the middle. As DNA, the CDR3 is TGCAGTGCTAGAGATTTGGTCAGCGGAGGAGCCAAAAACATTCAGTACTTC. Translation gives CSARDLVSGGAKNIQYF.

This clonotype was seen a handful of times. V is TRBV7-9 and J is TRBJ2-7; D is undetermined. The CDR3 has 13 amino acids. With 2 bases removed from V and 3 bases from J, the gap between germline ends came to 8 bases. CDR1 is SEHNR and CDR2 is FQNEAQ in the germline V gene (reference sequence). CDR3 sequence (DNA): TGTGCCAGCAGCTTATCAAACAACTACGAGCAGTACTTC. Translated: CASSLSNNYEQYF.

At least ten counts were recorded for this clonotype. The chain couples TRBV5-1 to TRBJ2-2; possible D gene TRBD1, 5 bases. The CDR3 runs to 13 residues. Germline CDR1 and CDR2: SGHRS and YFSETQ. The V end lost 0 bases, the J end lost 6 bases, and 6 bases lay between the germline ends. The CDR3 protein is CASSLETAGELFF. The CDR3 DNA reads as TGCGCCAGCAGCTTGGAGACAGCCGGGGAGCTGTTTTTT.

V is TRBV2 and J is TRBJ2-1, with D perhaps assigned TRBD1 or TRBD2 (5 bases each). Trimming left V 7 bases short and J 0 bases short, with 13 bases between. The CDR3 is 15 amino acids. Germline V gives CDR1 SNHLY, CDR2 FYNNEI. The CDR3 loop is CASTGAPSSYNEQFF. In DNA, the CDR3 is TGTGCCAGCACCGGGGCCCCCAGCTCCTACAATGAGCAGTTCTTC. Variable domain in full (rest from reference TRBV2 and TRBJ2-1): EPEVTQTPSHQVTQMGQEVILRCVPISNHLYFYWYRQILGQKVEFLVSFYNNEISEKSEIFDDQFSVERPDGSNFTLKIRSTKLEDSAMYFCASTGAPSSYNEQFFGPGTRLTVL.

This clonotype showed up many times. The V gene is TRBV5-1, the J gene TRBJ2-2; 12 positions agree with TRBD2. Trimming cost V 5 bases and J 6 bases; bases outside gene matches: 5. Germline V gene sequence: CDR1 SGHRS, CDR2 YFSETQ. The CDR3 totals 15 residues. The CDR3: CASSRTSGASGELFF. In DNA form, the CDR3 reads TGCGCCAGCAGTCGGACTAGCGGGGCCTCCGGGGAGCTGTTTTTT.

This chain links TRBV7-9 with TRBJ2-7; 7 bases match TRBD1. Per the germline V gene, CDR1 is SEHNR and CDR2 is FQNEAQ (reference sequence). This CDR3 is built from 13 residues. V gave up 4 bases and J gave up 5 bases; unmatched junction bases: 5. Written as DNA, the CDR3 is TGTGCCAGCAGCTCCCAGGGGGTTGACGAGCAGTACTTC. Amino acids: CASSSQGVDEQYF.

By share, this clonotype ranks as medium-sized. J is TRBJ1-1 and V is TRBV27, with TRBD1 as a possible D gene (5 bases). CDR1 is MNHEY, CDR2 SMNVEV, per germline (reference sequence). The CDR3 has 14 residues. V gave up 6 bases and J gave up 5 bases, with 16 bases separating them. CDR3 sequence: CASRVATVVTEAFF. The DNA of the CDR3 is TGTGCCAGCAGAGTCGCGACAGTGGTAACTGAAGCTTTCTTT.

This clonotype was detected only a few times. The gene calls are TRBV11-2 and TRBJ1-4; tentative D call: TRBD1 (6 bases). The CDR3 runs 15 residues. Germline V gene sequence: CDR1 SGHAT, CDR2 FQNNGV. V lost 4 bases and J 5 bases, leaving 14 bases between the germline ends. CDR3 DNA: TGTGCCAGCAGCTCGACCGGACAGAACAATGAAAAACTGTTTTTT. Translation gives CASSSTGQNNEKLFF.